Shown below are 27 T cell receptor beta chains from a single sample sequenced in a study of siplizumab effects on memory and regulatory T cells. Produced via immunoSEQ multiplex PCR; TCRdb's table is partial and in-frame only. Of some 110,000 clones in the sample, about 93% were seen once. The sample taken for sequencing was Tregs sorted from blood. The receptors stem from a human donor in good health.

This clone was seen only once. V gene TRBV5-1 combines with J gene TRBJ1-2; TRBD1 matches at 10 bases. Germline CDR1 is SGHRS and CDR2 is YFSETQ. This CDR3 region has 15 residues. V was pared by 4 bases and J by 6 bases, with 9 bases of the junction left unmatched. CDR3 bases: TGCGCCAGCAGCCCCATTTCGGACAGGGGGAATGGCTACACCTTC. Translated: CASSPISDRGNGYTF.

This chain uses TRBV7-9 with TRBJ2-5; D is uncertain. The CDR3 covers 13 residues. Trimming took off 4 bases at V and 5 bases at J, with 11 bases between the two ends. Germline V gives CDR1 SEHNR, CDR2 FQNEAQ (reference sequence). CDR3 coding DNA: TGTGCCAGCAGCTCCTTATGGCGGGAGACCCAGTACTTC. Encoded protein: CASSSLWRETQYF.

The rearrangement links TRBV10-2 to TRBJ2-3; D is unclear. V dropped 4 bases and J dropped 6 bases, with 14 bases sitting between them. This CDR3 is built from 14 residues. CDR1 is WSHSY, CDR2 SAAADI, per germline. CDR3 DNA sequence: TGCGCCAGCAGTGCCGGCAGGTTAACCGATACGCAGTATTTT. Translated: CASSAGRLTDTQYF.

The rearrangement links TRBV18 to TRBJ2-7; 7 bases are a match to TRBD1. This CDR3 spans 13 amino acids. The germline gives CDR1 KGHSH, CDR2 LQKENI. Trimming took 5 bases from V and 2 from J; bases not matched to a gene: 3. The CDR3 spells CASSTGQTYEQYF. DNA of the CDR3: TGTGCCAGCTCAACGGGACAGACCTACGAGCAGTACTTC.

In DNA form, the CDR3 reads TGTGCCAGCAGCTTAGTCGGTGCGGGGACTGAAGCTTTCTTT. This translates into CASSLVGAGTEAFF. The gene calls are TRBV7-3 and TRBJ1-1; D is unclear. CDR3 length equals 14 residues. Between the trimmed V and J ends, which lost 2 bases and 5 bases, there was a span of 12 bases. CDR1 SGHTA and CDR2 FQGTGA come from the germline V gene.

The chain links TRBV4-3 to TRBJ2-5; 11 nucleotides match TRBD2. CDR1 LGHNA and CDR2 YSLEER come from the germline V gene. CDR3 length: 16 amino acids. V lost 4 bases and J lost 7; bases outside the gene matches: 11. CDR3 bases: TGCGCCAGCAGCCCTAACCCTAGCGGGAGGTTGGGGACCCAGTACTTC. It specifies CASSPNPSGRLGTQYF.

The J gene is TRBJ1-1, the V gene TRBV15; tentatively, D is TRBD1 (6 bases). Trimming shortened V by 0 bases and J by 6 bases, and 11 bases separated the two germline ends. The CDR3 extends over 14 amino acids. Germline values: CDR1 LNHNV, CDR2 YYDKDF (reference sequence). Here the CDR3 reads CATSREGAIAEAFF. The CDR3 nucleotides read TGTGCCACCAGCAGAGAGGGGGCTATAGCTGAAGCTTTCTTT.

The rearrangement joins TRBV19 to TRBJ1-4; D is uncertain. Germline V gene data show CDR1 as LNHDA and CDR2 as SQIVND (reference sequence). Trimming stripped 4 bases from V and 0 bases from J, with 15 bases between. The CDR3 consists of 17 residues. The DNA of the CDR3 is TGTGCCAGTAGTAGCGAGTCGTGGGCGGCAACTAATGAAAAACTGTTTTTT. Translated, it gives CASSSESWAATNEKLFF.

The chain joins TRBV7-9 to TRBJ1-1; TRBD1 matches 7 bases. This CDR3 comprises 15 residues. The junction had 10 bases not matched to a gene; V was cut back by 2 bases and J by 7 bases. Per germline, CDR1 SEHNR and CDR2 FQNEAQ (reference sequence). The CDR3: CASSLPRQGRSEAFF. The CDR3, as DNA: TGTGCCAGCAGCTTACCAAGACAGGGTAGAAGTGAAGCTTTCTTT.

This chain joins TRBV7-2 and TRBJ2-3; the D gene is possibly TRBD2 (6 bases). The CDR3 totals 14 residues. V lost 3 bases and J 2 bases, leaving 9 bases between the germline ends. Germline V gene sequence: CDR1 SGHTA, CDR2 FQGNSA. The CDR3 DNA follows: TGTGCCAGCAGCTTGGCGGGGATCACAGATACGCAGTATTTT. Encoded protein: CASSLAGITDTQYF.

This clone appeared a single time. The J gene is TRBJ1-5, the V gene TRBV7-8, with D hard to call. Trimming left V 3 bases short and J 5 bases short, with 8 bases between. Germline-derived CDR1 and CDR2 are SGHVS and FQNEAQ. The CDR3 runs to 13 residues. Written as DNA, the CDR3 is TGTGCCAGCAGCTTGGCGGGGTATCAGCCCCAGCATTTT. Residues: CASSLAGYQPQHF.

The genes are TRBV6-5 and TRBJ1-2; D is ambiguous. V shed 7 bases and J shed 2 bases, with 5 bases lying between them. The CDR3 extends over 11 amino acids. CDR1 is MNHEY and CDR2 is SVGAGI in the germline V gene. In DNA form, the CDR3 reads TGTGCCAGCAAGTACAACTATGGCTACACCTTC. This translates into CASKYNYGYTF.

The J gene is TRBJ1-1, the V gene TRBV9, with D hard to call. This CDR3 is built from 13 residues. V was pared by 2 bases and J by 2 bases, with 7 bases between. The germline V gene has CDR1 SGDLS and CDR2 YYNGEE. CDR3 residues: CASSVTKNTEAFF. The CDR3 DNA reads TGTGCCAGCAGCGTTACTAAAAACACTGAAGCTTTCTTT.

The gene calls are TRBV11-2 and TRBJ2-3; possibly TRBD1 or TRBD2 for D (5 bases each). CDR3 length: 15 residues. Trimming removed 3 bases at V and 7 bases at J, with 17 bases between. The germline CDR1 and CDR2 sequences are SGHAT and FQNNGV. CDR3 DNA sequence: TGTGCCAGCAGCTTCCGGGACGGACTGCATCATACGCAGTATTTT. This sequence encodes CASSFRDGLHHTQYF.

The genes are TRBV2 and TRBJ2-5; the D gene is possibly TRBD1 (6 bases). The germline gives CDR1 SNHLY, CDR2 FYNNEI. This CDR3 spans 13 amino acids. V gave up 2 bases and J gave up 4 bases, with 8 bases separating them. The CDR3 is CASSERGLETQYF. The DNA for the CDR3 is TGTGCCAGCAGTGAAAGGGGGTTAGAGACCCAGTACTTC.

A single count supports this clone. The V gene is TRBV18, the J gene TRBJ2-1; D gene uncertain. CDR1 and CDR2 (germline): KGHSH, LQKENI. V was clipped by 1 base and J by 9 bases, with 10 bases between them. The CDR3 length is 13 residues. This chain's CDR3 is CASSPLSRGEQFF. The CDR3 DNA sequence: TGTGCCAGCTCACCACTCTCAAGAGGTGAGCAGTTCTTC.

The table lists this clone with a count of one. V usage is TRBV25-1 and J usage is TRBJ2-7; D is ambiguous. This CDR3 has 14 amino acids. Germline-derived CDR1 and CDR2 are MGHDK and SYGVNS. Between the trimmed V and J ends, which lost 4 bases and 0 bases, there was a span of 10 bases. The CDR3 nucleotides read TGTGCCAGCAGTGGCTCGTTGGGCTCCTACGAGCAGTACTTC. Protein product: CASSGSLGSYEQYF.

This sequence joins TRBV6-6 and TRBJ1-6; D gene unclear. Germline loops: CDR1 MNHNY, CDR2 SVGAGI (reference sequence). V gave up 4 bases and J gave up 10 bases, with 17 bases separating them. The CDR3 contains 15 residues. The CDR3 loop is CASSSAGPGLSPLHF. As DNA, the CDR3 is TGTGCCAGCAGTTCGGCCGGGCCGGGGTTATCACCCCTCCACTTT.

This clone was observed a handful of times. The chain joins TRBV5-1 to TRBJ2-7; 7 positions match TRBD1. The CDR3 extends over 12 amino acids. The germline V gene has CDR1 SGHRS and CDR2 YFSETQ. V lost 5 bases, J lost 3 bases, and 2 bases stayed unmatched. The CDR3 loop reads CASRTGNYEQYF. The CDR3, as DNA: TGCGCCAGCAGGACAGGGAACTACGAGCAGTACTTC.

The chain is built from TRBV5-1 and TRBJ1-2; TRBD1 agrees at 7 bases. The CDR3 runs to 15 residues. Germline lookup yields CDR1 SGHRS and CDR2 YFSETQ. Trimming at V came to 4 bases and at J to 7 bases, leaving 13 bases not matched to a gene. The CDR3 here is CASSPWTGETVGYTF. The CDR3 DNA is TGCGCCAGCAGCCCGTGGACAGGAGAGACGGTTGGCTACACCTTC. Looking up the rest from reference TRBV5-1 and TRBJ1-2 gives the full variable domain: KAGVTQTPRYLIKTRGQQVTLSCSPISGHRSVSWYQQTPGQGLQFLFEYFSETQRNKGNFPGRFSGRQFSNSRSEMNVSTLELGDSALYLCASSPWTGETVGYTFGSGTRLTVV.

This clone appeared a few times. The chain recombines TRBV5-1 with TRBJ1-1, with a tentative D call TRBD1 (5 bases). Deletions cut 0 bases from V and 8 bases from J, with 11 bases between. This CDR3 has 13 amino acids. Per the germline V gene, CDR1 is SGHRS and CDR2 is YFSETQ. The CDR3: CASSLGQGLEAFF. CDR3 DNA sequence: TGCGCCAGCAGCTTGGGGCAGGGTTTAGAAGCTTTCTTT.

This clone has just one count. Here the CDR3 DNA reads TGTGCCAGCAGGGCAGGAGGGGTTCAGAAACTGTTTTTT. It yields the protein CASRAGGVQKLFF. This chain uses TRBV6-1 with TRBJ1-4; possible D gene TRBD1, 5 bases. Trimming cost V 6 bases and J 11 bases, with 16 bases left between them. Germline V lookup: CDR1 MNHNS, CDR2 SASEGT. CDR3 length: 13 amino acids.

The J gene is TRBJ1-2, the V gene TRBV6-1; D is unclear. Trimming removed 4 bases from V and 5 bases from J, with 5 bases in between. Germline V gives CDR1 MNHNS, CDR2 SASEGT. The CDR3 has 11 amino acids. CDR3: CASSGLYGYTF. DNA of the CDR3: TGTGCCAGCAGTGGTCTTTATGGCTACACCTTC.

This clone came up a few times. V usage is TRBV5-4 and J usage is TRBJ1-2, with 7 bases matching TRBD1. Germline V CDR1 and CDR2: SGHNT, YYREEE (reference sequence). This CDR3 spans 14 amino acids. The junction had 7 bases not matched to a gene; V was cut back by 4 bases and J by 4 bases. CDR3 amino acids: CASSPWTGGYGYTF. The CDR3 coding sequence is TGTGCCAGCAGCCCTTGGACAGGAGGCTATGGCTACACCTTC.

DNA of the CDR3: TGTGCCAGCAGCTCTCCTGACAGACCAAATGAGCAGTTCTTC. Translation: CASSSPDRPNEQFF. The chain recombines TRBV5-4 with TRBJ2-1; TRBD1 is a possible D gene (5 bases). The germline V gene encodes CDR1 SGHNT and CDR2 YYREEE (reference sequence). V was cut by 3 bases and J by 7 bases, with 14 bases left in between. The length of the CDR3 is 14 residues.

The CDR3 region is CASSYASGGPPYEQYF. The CDR3, as DNA: TGTGCCAGCAGTTACGCCTCGGGAGGACCCCCCTACGAGCAGTACTTC. The rearrangement uses TRBV6-6 and TRBJ2-7, with 7 bases matching TRBD2. The V gene end was trimmed by 2 bases and the J gene end by 2 bases; junction bases not matched to a gene: 9. Germline-derived CDR1 and CDR2 are MNHNY and SVGAGI (reference sequence). The CDR3 length is 16 residues.

The rearrangement joins TRBV9 to TRBJ2-1; 9 bases match TRBD2. The length of the CDR3 is 13 residues. The germline V gene encodes CDR1 SGDLS and CDR2 YYNGEE. Losses at the gene ends were 0 bases for V and 12 bases for J; bases not matched to a gene: 4. CDR3 in DNA: TGTGCCAGCAGCGTAGAAGCGGGGGGTAGGCAGTTCTTC. Its protein product is CASSVEAGGRQFF.